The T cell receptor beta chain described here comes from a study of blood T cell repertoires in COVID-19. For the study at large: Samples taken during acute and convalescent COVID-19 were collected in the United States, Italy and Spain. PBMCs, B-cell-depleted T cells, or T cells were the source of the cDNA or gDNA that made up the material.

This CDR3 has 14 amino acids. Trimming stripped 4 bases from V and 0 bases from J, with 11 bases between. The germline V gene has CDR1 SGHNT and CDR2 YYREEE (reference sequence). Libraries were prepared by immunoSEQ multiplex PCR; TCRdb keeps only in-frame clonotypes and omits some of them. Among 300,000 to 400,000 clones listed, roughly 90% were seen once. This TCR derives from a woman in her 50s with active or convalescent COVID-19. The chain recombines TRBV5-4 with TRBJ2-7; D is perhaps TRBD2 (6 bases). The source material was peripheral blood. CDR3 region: CASSEGLSSYEQYF. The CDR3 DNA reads TGTGCCAGCAGCGAGGGACTGAGCTCCTACGAGCAGTACTTC.